Listed below are T cell receptor beta chains from one sample, sequenced in a study of blood T cell repertoires in COVID-19. TCRdb's copy holds only in-frame clones and misses some; the assay was immunoSEQ multiplex PCR. Counted here are under 60,000 clones, approximately 80% occurring once; the ten biggest clones make up roughly 21%. The source material was peripheral blood. Receptors were obtained from a human donor with active or convalescent COVID-19. The donor label of this sample is uncertain. Both conserved end residues are part of each CDR3. D genes are given only for firm matches. Size tells how often a clone was seen (once, few, many) or the class of an expanded clone, and some rows leave it out.

clone_size | j_call | v_call | d_call | cdr3_nt | cdr3_aa
few | TRBJ2-7 | TRBV9 | TRBD2 | TGTGCCAGCAGCGTACTAGCGGGAGCATCCTACGAGCAGTACTTC | CASSVLAGASYEQYF
once | TRBJ2-7 | TRBV19 | TRBD1 | TGTGCCAGTAGTAACCGGGACAGGGGTGACTACGAGCAGTACTTC | CASSNRDRGDYEQYF
- | TRBJ1-5 | TRBV3-1/TRBV3-2 | TRBD1 | TGTGCCAGCAGCCTGACAGGGAATCAGCCCCAGCATTTT | CASSLTGNQPQHF
- | TRBJ2-5 | TRBV27 | - | TGTGCCAGCAGAATAGCCGGTTACCAAGAGACCCAGTACTTC | CASRIAGYQETQYF
- | TRBJ2-1 | TRBV30 | TRBD2 | TGTGCCTGGAGCGCACCGGGACTAGCGGGAGGGTACAATGAGCAGTTCTTC | CAWSAPGLAGGYNEQFF
- | TRBJ1-3 | TRBV6-5 | TRBD1 | TGTGCCAGCACCTTAAGTCCAGGGGGAAGAGACACCATATATTTT | CASTLSPGGRDTIYF
- | TRBJ1-6 | TRBV6-1 | TRBD1 | TGTGCCAGCAGTGAACTCGACAGGGGTAATTCACCCCTCCACTTT | CASSELDRGNSPLHF
- | TRBJ2-5 | TRBV19 | TRBD1 | TGTGCCAGTGGACAGGACGGGGTCGAGACCCAGTACTTC | CASGQDGVETQYF
- | TRBJ1-6 | TRBV19 | TRBD1 | TGTGCCAGTAGTATCTGGGGACAGGGGAATTCACCCCTCCACTTT | CASSIWGQGNSPLHF
once | TRBJ1-2 | TRBV4-1 | TRBD1 | TGCGCCAGCAGCCAAGATTCTGGCTGGACAGGTGGCCATGGCTACACCTTC | CASSQDSGWTGGHGYTF
- | TRBJ2-1 | TRBV21-1 | - | TGTGCCACCCCCCAGCGGGATAAGAGTCAGCAGTTCTTC | CATPQRDKSQQFF
few | TRBJ2-5 | TRBV5-4 | - | TGTGCCAGCAGCTTGGATCGGGAACAAGAGACCCAGTACTTC | CASSLDREQETQYF
- | TRBJ1-5 | TRBV12-3/TRBV12-4 | - | TGTGCCAGCAGAGCATACAGCTTGCCCCAGCATTTT | CASRAYSLPQHF
few | TRBJ2-7 | TRBV11-3 | TRBD2 | TGTGCCAGCAGCTCCGGGACTAGCGGGAGTATCTACGAGCAGTACTTC | CASSSGTSGSIYEQYF
- | TRBJ1-2 | TRBV11-2 | - | TGTGCCAGCAGCTTAGATCTTCCCGACTATGGCTACACCTTC | CASSLDLPDYGYTF
- | TRBJ1-2 | TRBV7-3 | - | TGTGCCAGCAGCTTAGGGGGAGGAGGACCGGATTCTTATGGCTACACCTTC | CASSLGGGGPDSYGYTF
- | TRBJ1-4 | TRBV5-1 | TRBD1 | TGCGCCAGCAGGCCGGGACAGGGAGCAACTAATGAAAAACTGTTTTTT | CASRPGQGATNEKLFF